This T cell receptor beta chain originates from a study of blood T cell repertoires in COVID-19. Whole-study context: Spain, Italy and the United States supplied samples that represented acute and convalescent COVID-19. Sources were T cells, B-cell-depleted T cells, or PBMCs; the material itself was cDNA or gDNA.

Per the study methods: Amplifying reference gene primers gave estimates of nucleated cell counts. The assay was immunoSEQ multiplex PCR, and TCRdb's table has in-frame clones only and misses some. The DNA was the basis for D and trimming; V, J and clone size are from that table. Among approximately 15,000 clones listed, around 90% were seen once. Trimming cost V 7 bases and J 2 bases, with 13 bases left between them. CDR1 is SGHDT and CDR2 is YYEEEE in the germline V gene. This CDR3 contains 13 residues. The receptor was isolated from a woman in her 70s in a cohort sampled during active or convalescent COVID-19. The sample consisted of peripheral blood. This chain connects TRBV5-6 to TRBJ2-7; D is perhaps TRBD1 (6 bases). The CDR3: CASGRGPAYEQYF. The CDR3 bases are TGTGCCAGCGGCAGGGGCCCTGCCTACGAGCAGTACTTC.